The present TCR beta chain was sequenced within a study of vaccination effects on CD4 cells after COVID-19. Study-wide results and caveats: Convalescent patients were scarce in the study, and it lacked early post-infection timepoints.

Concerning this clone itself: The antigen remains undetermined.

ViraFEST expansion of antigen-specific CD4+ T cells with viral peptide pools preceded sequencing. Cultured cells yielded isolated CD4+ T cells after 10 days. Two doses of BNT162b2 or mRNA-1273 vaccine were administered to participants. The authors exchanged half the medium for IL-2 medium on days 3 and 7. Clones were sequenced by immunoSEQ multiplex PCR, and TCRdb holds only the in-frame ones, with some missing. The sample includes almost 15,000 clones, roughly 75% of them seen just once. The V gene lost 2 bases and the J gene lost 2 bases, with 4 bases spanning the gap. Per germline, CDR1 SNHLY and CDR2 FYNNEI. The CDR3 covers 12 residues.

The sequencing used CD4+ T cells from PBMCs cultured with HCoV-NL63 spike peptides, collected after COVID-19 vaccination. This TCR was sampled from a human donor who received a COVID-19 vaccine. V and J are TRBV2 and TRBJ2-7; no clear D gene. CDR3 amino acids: CASSERAYEQYF. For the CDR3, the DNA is TGTGCCAGCAGTGAAAGAGCCTACGAGCAGTACTTC.